Shown below are 19 T cell receptor beta chains from a single sample sequenced in a study of shared clonotypes between healthy human individuals. Sequencing used immunoSEQ multiplex PCR; TCRdb keeps in-frame clones, though not all of them. Of about 2.4 million clones detected, 80% to 95% appear once; the ten largest clones hold 0.35% to 0.45%. The sequenced sample consisted of naive CD4+ T cells from PBMCs. Subset: CD45RA+ positively selected. These receptors were taken from a man between 18 and 29 years old in good health. Some clones in this sample may be carry-over from other donors' samples.

This clone is a singleton in its sample. Written as DNA, the CDR3 is TGTGCCAGCAGCTTGGTCTCTGGGGACACTGAAGCTTTCTTT. This sequence encodes CASSLVSGDTEAFF. The J gene is TRBJ1-1, the V gene TRBV7-9; no clear D gene. CDR3 length: 14 residues. With 3 bases removed from V and 3 bases from J, the gap between germline ends came to 11 bases. The germline CDR1 and CDR2 sequences are SEHNR and FQNEAQ (reference sequence). Drawing the rest from reference TRBV7-9 and TRBJ1-1, the complete variable domain is DTGVSQNPRHKITKRGQNVTFRCDPISEHNRLYWYRQTLGQGPEFLTYFQNEAQLEKSRLLSDRFSAERPKGSFSTLEIQRTEQGDSAMYLCASSLVSGDTEAFFGQGTRLTVV.

For this clone: Other DNA variants within this sample encode the same CDR3. This chain joins TRBV5-1 and TRBJ2-2; perhaps TRBD2 as D (5 bases). Per germline, CDR1 SGHRS and CDR2 YFSETQ. V lost 4 bases, J lost 0 bases, and 10 bases lay in between. The CDR3 covers 15 residues. The CDR3 loop is CASSPGSANTGELFF. In DNA form, the CDR3 reads TGCGCCAGCAGCCCCGGTAGCGCGAACACCGGGGAGCTGTTTTTT.

The chain joins TRBV9 to TRBJ2-7, with D possibly being TRBD1 (6 bases). V was trimmed by 3 bases and J by 4 bases, leaving 14 bases between them. CDR3 length equals 14 residues. Germline loops: CDR1 SGDLS, CDR2 YYNGEE. The DNA for the CDR3 is TGTGCCAGCAGCGCAAAACCGCAGGGGTACGAGCAGTACTTC. It translates to CASSAKPQGYEQYF.

This chain links TRBV7-2 with TRBJ1-2, with 7 bases fitting TRBD1. Germline values: CDR1 SGHTA, CDR2 FQGNSA. V dropped 1 base and J dropped 4; count of bases not matched to a gene: 9. This CDR3 has 16 amino acids. CDR3 protein: CASSLVGRDRRYGYTF. Here the CDR3 DNA reads TGTGCCAGCAGCTTAGTGGGGCGGGACAGACGCTATGGCTACACCTTC.

This clone occurred a few times. The chain joins TRBV2 to TRBJ1-4; perhaps TRBD1 as D (6 bases). The germline V gene encodes CDR1 SNHLY and CDR2 FYNNEI. The CDR3 is 11 residues long. The germline V and J ends were trimmed by 10 bases and 11 bases, with 14 bases remaining between them. CDR3 sequence: CATRDTSKLFF. CDR3 nucleotides: TGTGCCACCAGGGACACCTCGAAACTGTTTTTT.

This chain uses TRBV7-8 with TRBJ2-7; 8 positions match TRBD2. CDR3 length: 16 residues. Germline loops: CDR1 SGHVS, CDR2 FQNEAQ. V gave up 9 bases and J gave up 0 bases; unmatched junction bases: 13. CDR3 nucleotides: TGTGCCAGTACCCCCGACCAGCGGGAGTACTCCTACGAGCAGTACTTC. This translates into CASTPDQREYSYEQYF.

The chain has TRBV5-1 and TRBJ2-7, with unresolved D. The CDR3 runs to 16 residues. Germline CDR1 SGHRS, CDR2 YFSETQ. The V gene lost 3 bases and the J gene lost 3 bases, with 19 bases spanning the gap. The CDR3 here is CASSSLGQKVGYEQYF. In DNA form, the CDR3 reads TGCGCCAGCAGCTCTTTGGGCCAAAAGGTGGGCTACGAGCAGTACTTC.

CDR3: CASSRTGAQPQHF. DNA of the CDR3: TGTGCCAGCAGTCGTACAGGGGCTCAGCCCCAGCATTTT. The rearrangement links TRBV6-5 to TRBJ1-5; 7 positions match TRBD1. V gave up 5 bases and J gave up 6 bases; unmatched junction bases: 4. The V gene's germline CDR1 is MNHEY and CDR2 SVGAGI. This CDR3 region has 13 residues.

In DNA form, the CDR3 reads TGTGCCAGCAGCCGGAACAGGGGGCTTGTGACTGAAGCTTTCTTT. Its translation: CASSRNRGLVTEAFF. V is TRBV14 and J is TRBJ1-1; 9 nucleotides line up with TRBD1. CDR1 SGHDN and CDR2 FVKESK come from the germline V gene. The V gene end was trimmed by 4 bases and the J gene end by 5 bases; junction bases not matched to a gene: 8. This CDR3 has 15 residues.

A remark on this clone: This specimen includes other DNA sequences encoding the same CDR3. The J gene is TRBJ2-7, the V gene TRBV4-2; 11 bases fit TRBD2. The junction had 4 bases not matched to a gene; V was cut back by 4 bases and J by 2 bases. Germline loops: CDR1 LGHNA, CDR2 YNFKEQ. CDR3 length equals 15 residues. CDR3 residues: CASSPRLAGPYEQYF. Here the CDR3 DNA reads TGTGCCAGCAGCCCCCGACTAGCGGGACCCTACGAGCAGTACTTC.

The chain is built from TRBV7-3 and TRBJ1-2, with TRBD1 identical over 12 bases. Germline CDR1 is SGHTA and CDR2 is FQGTGA. Trimming took 3 bases from V and 8 from J; bases not matched to a gene: 4. The CDR3 loop spans 14 amino acids. Written as DNA, the CDR3 is TGTGCCAGCAGCTTCGGGACAGGGGGCCGAGGCTACACCTTC. Encoded protein: CASSFGTGGRGYTF.

This clone was observed once. The genes are TRBV28 and TRBJ1-4, with 10 bases aligning to TRBD1. Germline assignment: CDR1 MDHEN and CDR2 SYDVKM. The junction had 2 bases not matched to a gene; V was cut back by 7 bases and J by 0 bases. The CDR3 has 15 amino acids. CDR3 sequence: CASMTGGATNEKLFF. CDR3 DNA: TGTGCCAGCATGACAGGGGGCGCAACTAATGAAAAACTGTTTTTT.

The V call is TRBV30, the J call TRBJ1-1, with D possibly being TRBD1 (5 bases). This CDR3 has 17 amino acids. Germline V gene lookup returns CDR1 GTSNPN and CDR2 SVGIG (reference sequence). V lost 0 bases, J lost 4 bases, and 21 bases lay in between. In DNA, the CDR3 is TGTGCCTGGAGTGTACCACGAGGGTTGACAGAGATCACTGAAGCTTTCTTT. Translation: CAWSVPRGLTEITEAFF.

This chain uses TRBV12-1 with TRBJ2-7; TRBD1 reflects the table's D call only, with no check against the DNA. TRBV12-1 is designated a pseudogene. The CDR3 extends over 14 amino acids. CDR3 loop: CASSFGGLPYEQYF. DNA for the CDR3: TGTGCCAGCAGCTTTGGGGGGCTTCCCTACGAGCAGTACTTC.

The rearrangement joins TRBV4-1 to TRBJ1-6; possibly TRBD1 for D (5 bases). Trimming left V 1 base short and J 7 bases short, with 14 bases between. The CDR3 has 16 residues. Germline values: CDR1 MGHRA, CDR2 YSYEKL. The CDR3 is CASSQGQGTANSPLHF. The CDR3 coding sequence is TGCGCCAGCAGCCAAGGGCAAGGGACTGCCAATTCACCCCTCCACTTT.

The rearrangement links TRBV7-2 to TRBJ1-5, with D possibly TRBD1 on 5 matching bases. Germline values: CDR1 SGHTA, CDR2 FQGNSA. This CDR3 is built from 15 residues. The ends were cut back, 4 bases at V and 5 bases at J, with 15 bases in the middle. The chain's CDR3 is CASSSPGWYDQPQHF. The CDR3 DNA reads TGTGCCAGCAGCTCGCCAGGGTGGTACGATCAGCCCCAGCATTTT.

The chain is built from TRBV5-4 and TRBJ2-5; 13 nucleotides agree with TRBD2. Losses at the gene ends were 4 bases for V and 7 bases for J; bases not matched to a gene: 16. Germline CDR1 and CDR2: SGHNT and YYREEE (reference sequence). This CDR3 has 18 amino acids. CDR3 DNA: TGTGCCAGCAGCCCCGGGGGACTAGCGGGAAGTCCCACAGGGACCCAGTACTTC. Translating gives CASSPGGLAGSPTGTQYF.

The chain is built from TRBV28 and TRBJ1-4, with TRBD1 matching 8 bases. The CDR3 extends over 15 amino acids. The germline CDR1 and CDR2 sequences are MDHEN and SYDVKM. J was trimmed by 8 bases and V by 6 bases; bases with no gene match: 11. In DNA form, the CDR3 reads TGTGCCAGCAGATCGGGTGGACAGGGAGAAGAAAAACTGTTTTTT. Amino acid sequence: CASRSGGQGEEKLFF.

The gene calls are TRBV11-3 and TRBJ1-3; D is unclear. Germline V gene sequence: CDR1 SGHNT, CDR2 YENEEA. This CDR3 comprises 14 residues. V lost 1 base, J lost 4 bases, and 8 bases lay in between. CDR3 in DNA: TGTGCCAGCAGCTTAGGGCAGAGCGGAAACACCATATATTTT. It codes for CASSLGQSGNTIYF.